Below, 9 T cell receptor beta chains from the same sample are listed, as sequenced in a study of OX40 agonist ivuxolimab in advanced cancers. Generated by immunoSEQ multiplex PCR, the TCRdb table keeps only in-frame clones and is missing some. Of some 60,000 clones in the sample, 84% were seen once. The sample consisted of CD4+ or CD8+ T cells sorted from blood, taken in a trial of the OX40 agonist ivuxolimab. The receptor source for this set is an adult with an advanced solid tumor such as melanoma, head and neck, liver or kidney cancer.

The table lists this clone with a few counts. This sequence joins TRBV19 and TRBJ1-2, with 7 bases identical to TRBD1. V shed 2 bases, J shed 2 bases, and the junction held 2 bases outside the gene matches. The germline gives CDR1 LNHDA, CDR2 SQIVND (reference sequence). The CDR3 totals 14 residues. CDR3 bases: TGTGCCAGTAGTATACGGGACAGCAACTATGGCTACACCTTC. Amino acids: CASSIRDSNYGYTF.

This chain uses TRBV27 with TRBJ2-2, with D perhaps TRBD2 (5 bases). The CDR3 has 17 amino acids. Between the trimmed V and J ends, which lost 3 bases and 0 bases, there was a span of 14 bases. The germline CDR1 and CDR2 sequences are MNHEY and SMNVEV (reference sequence). The CDR3 reads CASSLGRTTANTGELFF. As DNA, the CDR3 is TGTGCCAGCAGTTTGGGGAGAACTACAGCGAACACCGGGGAGCTGTTTTTT.

The CDR3 loop reads CATSPWTSGDTQYF. The CDR3 DNA reads TGTGCCACCAGCCCGTGGACTAGCGGAGATACGCAGTATTTT. The chain joins TRBV15 to TRBJ2-3, with TRBD2 identical over 10 bases. The CDR3 totals 14 residues. Germline V gene data show CDR1 as LNHNV and CDR2 as YYDKDF (reference sequence). The V and J ends lost 5 bases and 5 bases, in that order; junction bases with no gene match: 4.

CDR3 DNA: TGTGCCTGGTCCCCGGGACTCAGCTCCTACAATGAGCAGTTCTTC. It translates to CAWSPGLSSYNEQFF. This chain links TRBV30 with TRBJ2-1; the D gene is possibly TRBD2 (6 bases). CDR3 length equals 15 residues. V lost 5 bases and J 0 bases, leaving 14 bases between the germline ends. CDR1 and CDR2 from the germline V gene are GTSNPN and SVGIG (reference sequence).

The chain has TRBV18 and TRBJ2-1; D perhaps matches TRBD1 (6 bases). Between the trimmed V and J ends, which lost 4 bases and 9 bases, there was a span of 16 bases. CDR1 and CDR2 (germline): KGHSH, LQKENI. The CDR3 sequence is 14 residues long. In DNA form, the CDR3 reads TGTGCCAGCTCACGAACAGGGAGCGGTGGTGAGCAGTTCTTC. It codes for CASSRTGSGGEQFF.

The chain joins TRBV6-1 to TRBJ1-4; perhaps TRBD1 as D (6 bases). This CDR3 comprises 15 residues. V was cut by 5 bases and J by 8 bases, with 18 bases left in between. Germline V gene lookup returns CDR1 MNHNS and CDR2 SASEGT. The CDR3 loop reads CASSPPRGRYEKLFF. In nucleotides, the CDR3 is TGTGCCAGCAGTCCACCCAGGGGAAGATACGAAAAACTGTTTTTT.

The chain couples TRBV5-1 to TRBJ2-5, with D possibly TRBD2 on 6 matching bases. Trimming removed 4 bases from V and 1 base from J, with 20 bases in between. Germline V lookup: CDR1 SGHRS, CDR2 YFSETQ. CDR3 size: 17 residues. The CDR3 region is CASSTRRDSEPQETQYF. The CDR3 DNA reads TGCGCCAGCAGCACCCGGCGGGATAGCGAACCCCAAGAGACCCAGTACTTC.

The chain employs TRBV11-3 and TRBJ2-7, with 7 positions matching TRBD2. The germline V gene has CDR1 SGHNT and CDR2 YENEEA. Trimming took 0 bases from V and 1 from J; bases not matched to a gene: 3. CDR3 length: 15 residues. The CDR3 DNA reads TGTGCCAGCAGCTTAGAAGGCGGGAGATCCTACGAGCAGTACTTC. This translates into CASSLEGGRSYEQYF.

This clone has just a few counts. The chain recombines TRBV5-6 with TRBJ1-6, with TRBD1 as a possible D gene (6 bases). CDR1 is SGHDT, CDR2 YYEEEE, per germline. V was shortened by 4 bases and J by 5 bases, with 10 bases between the two germline ends. The CDR3 spans 14 residues. CDR3: CASSQGFDNSPLHF. CDR3 in DNA: TGTGCCAGCAGCCAGGGGTTTGATAATTCACCCCTCCACTTT. Complete variable domain (other parts from reference TRBV5-6 and TRBJ1-6): DAGVTQSPTHLIKTRGQQVTLRCSPKSGHDTVSWYQQALGQGPQFIFQYYEEEERQRGNFPDRFSGHQFPNYSSELNVNALLLGDSALYLCASSQGFDNSPLHFGNGTRLTVT.